This TCR beta chain was retrieved from a study of human thymus T cells. CDR1 is SEHNR, CDR2 FQNEAQ, per germline (reference sequence). CDR3 length: 18 residues. V shed 4 bases and J 0 bases; nucleotides not matched to a gene: 7. Details on this clone: What it binds is unknown.

The thymus tissue came from resections taken during corrective heart surgery. All donors were healthy Finnish infants who were undergoing corrective surgery to treat congenital heart defects. Profiled with immunoSEQ multiplex PCR; TCRdb holds only in-frame clones, not every one. The table has tens of thousands of clones, roughly 96% seen once; the top ten hold about 0.03%. Study-level points and caveats: V and J gene usage appeared biased in thymic and blood repertoires.

This clonotype was obtained from a girl in the first two years of life with a congenital heart defect but otherwise immunologically healthy. Specimen: thymus tissue. The V call is TRBV7-9, the J call TRBJ2-6; 9 positions match TRBD1. CDR3 residues: CASSSGQGDDSGANVLTF. In DNA form, the CDR3 reads TGTGCCAGCAGCTCGGGACAGGGAGACGACTCTGGGGCCAACGTCCTGACTTTC.